A selection of T cell receptor beta chains follows, all from one sample in a study of cytomegalovirus exposure and HLA in healthy donors. Only in-frame clones appear in the TCRdb table, and some are missing; sequencing was by immunoSEQ multiplex PCR. The sample lists approximately 150,000 clones, 65% to 80% seen once, with about 3.4% in the top ten. Material for sequencing was PBMCs. The receptors stem from a male donor in good health and CMV-seronegative. Each CDR3 is given with its conserved first and last residue. The D gene is left open where the match is weak. Clone size is shown for a subset of rows, as once, few, many or a class of expanded clone.

J gene: TRBJ2-2
D gene: TRBD1
clone size: NA
V gene: TRBV28
CDR3 protein: CASAPGGASGELFF
CDR3 DNA: TGTGCCAGCGCCCCAGGGGGCGCGTCCGGGGAGCTGTTTTTT

J gene: TRBJ2-1
D gene: NA
clone size: NA
V gene: TRBV29-1
CDR3 protein: CSVERGEQFF
CDR3 DNA: TGCAGCGTTGAACGCGGGGAGCAGTTCTTC

J gene: TRBJ1-1
D gene: TRBD1
clone size: few
V gene: TRBV7-9
CDR3 protein: CASSGRPGQNMNTEAFF
CDR3 DNA: TGTGCCAGCAGCGGACGCCCGGGACAGAACATGAACACTGAAGCTTTCTTT

J gene: TRBJ1-3
D gene: NA
clone size: once
V gene: TRBV6-5
CDR3 protein: CASTPPGGNTTYF
CDR3 DNA: TGTGCCAGCACCCCCCCGGGGGGAAACACCACATATTTT

J gene: TRBJ1-4
D gene: NA
clone size: NA
V gene: TRBV7-9
CDR3 protein: CASTRRRTERDEKLFF
CDR3 DNA: TGTGCCAGCACCCGACGTCGGACAGAAAGAGACGAAAAACTGTTTTTT

J gene: TRBJ2-5
D gene: TRBD2
clone size: NA
V gene: TRBV7-2
CDR3 protein: CASSPDRTSGGVETQYF
CDR3 DNA: TGTGCCAGCAGTCCCGATCGGACTAGCGGGGGGGTTGAGACCCAGTACTTC

J gene: TRBJ1-2
D gene: NA
clone size: NA
V gene: TRBV11-1
CDR3 protein: CASSWANYGYTF
CDR3 DNA: TGTGCCAGCAGCTGGGCCAACTATGGCTACACCTTC

J gene: TRBJ2-2
D gene: TRBD2
clone size: NA
V gene: TRBV10-3
CDR3 protein: CAIRPGTSENGELFF
CDR3 DNA: TGTGCCATCAGACCCGGGACTAGCGAGAACGGGGAGCTGTTTTTT

J gene: TRBJ2-3
D gene: TRBD2
clone size: NA
V gene: TRBV9
CDR3 protein: CASSVWSGGADTQYF
CDR3 DNA: TGTGCCAGCAGCGTATGGAGCGGGGGGGCAGATACGCAGTATTTT

J gene: TRBJ1-5
D gene: TRBD1
clone size: NA
V gene: TRBV19
CDR3 protein: CASSTGQGGQPQHF
CDR3 DNA: TGTGCCAGTAGTACCGGACAGGGCGGTCAGCCCCAGCATTTT

J gene: TRBJ1-2
D gene: TRBD1
clone size: NA
V gene: TRBV30
CDR3 protein: CAWSTGTGNGYTF
CDR3 DNA: TGTGCCTGGAGTACAGGGACAGGCAATGGCTACACCTTC

J gene: TRBJ2-3
D gene: TRBD1
clone size: NA
V gene: TRBV5-1
CDR3 protein: CASSLAGTGDISTDTQYF
CDR3 DNA: TGCGCCAGCAGCTTGGCCGGGACAGGGGACATTAGCACAGATACGCAGTATTTT

J gene: TRBJ2-1
D gene: NA
clone size: NA
V gene: TRBV18
CDR3 protein: CASSPLQAREQFF
CDR3 DNA: TGTGCCAGCTCACCATTACAGGCTCGGGAGCAGTTCTTC

J gene: TRBJ2-2
D gene: NA
clone size: NA
V gene: TRBV5-6
CDR3 protein: CASSPRGGGELFF
CDR3 DNA: TGTGCCAGCAGCCCCCGAGGAGGCGGGGAGCTGTTTTTT

J gene: TRBJ1-1
D gene: NA
clone size: NA
V gene: TRBV11-2
CDR3 protein: CASSLVLTFLRTEAFF
CDR3 DNA: TGTGCCAGCAGCTTAGTCCTGACCTTTTTGCGGACTGAAGCTTTCTTT

J gene: TRBJ2-7
D gene: NA
clone size: NA
V gene: TRBV4-3
CDR3 protein: CASSPSAGRQTYEQYF
CDR3 DNA: TGCGCCAGCAGCCCCTCCGCCGGCAGACAGACCTACGAGCAGTACTTC

J gene: TRBJ2-1
D gene: TRBD1
clone size: NA
V gene: TRBV5-1
CDR3 protein: CASRPETGLYNEQFF
CDR3 DNA: TGCGCCAGTCGACCAGAGACAGGGCTTTACAATGAGCAGTTCTTC

J gene: TRBJ2-3
D gene: TRBD2
clone size: NA
V gene: TRBV7-2
CDR3 protein: CASSTTSGKSATDTQYF
CDR3 DNA: TGTGCCAGCTCCACGACTAGCGGGAAGTCGGCGACAGATACGCAGTATTTT

J gene: TRBJ1-5
D gene: NA
clone size: NA
V gene: TRBV7-9
CDR3 protein: CASSLAGGAGHQPQHF
CDR3 DNA: TGTGCCAGCAGCTTAGCGGGAGGGGCGGGCCATCAGCCCCAGCATTTT

J gene: TRBJ2-7
D gene: TRBD1
clone size: NA
V gene: TRBV7-2
CDR3 protein: CASSLETGGGEQYF
CDR3 DNA: TGTGCCAGCAGCTTAGAGACAGGGGGTGGGGAGCAGTACTTC

J gene: TRBJ2-5
D gene: NA
clone size: NA
V gene: TRBV5-1
CDR3 protein: CASRFEETQYF
CDR3 DNA: TGCGCCAGCCGGTTTGAAGAGACCCAGTACTTC

J gene: TRBJ1-5
D gene: NA
clone size: NA
V gene: TRBV6-6
CDR3 protein: CASSYQGSRPQHF
CDR3 DNA: TGTGCCAGCAGTTACCAGGGCAGCCGGCCCCAGCATTTT

J gene: TRBJ2-7
D gene: TRBD1
clone size: NA
V gene: TRBV7-2
CDR3 protein: CASSLMTGQGAYEQYF
CDR3 DNA: TGTGCCAGCAGCTTAATGACGGGACAGGGGGCCTACGAGCAGTACTTC

J gene: TRBJ1-3
D gene: TRBD1
clone size: NA
V gene: TRBV30
CDR3 protein: CAWRQGAGNTIYF
CDR3 DNA: TGTGCCTGGCGACAGGGAGCTGGAAACACCATATATTTT

J gene: TRBJ2-7
D gene: NA
clone size: NA
V gene: TRBV28
CDR3 protein: CASSPSGTITSYEQYF
CDR3 DNA: TGTGCCAGCAGTCCCTCCGGGACAATCACCTCCTACGAGCAGTACTTC

J gene: TRBJ1-6
D gene: NA
clone size: NA
V gene: TRBV5-6
CDR3 protein: CASSLGTGILSPLHF
CDR3 DNA: TGTGCCAGCAGCTTGGGAACAGGGATTCTTTCACCCCTCCACTTT

J gene: TRBJ2-5
D gene: TRBD1
clone size: NA
V gene: TRBV7-2
CDR3 protein: CASSVTGGVETQYF
CDR3 DNA: TGTGCCAGCAGTGTTACAGGGGGCGTCGAGACCCAGTACTTC

J gene: TRBJ2-5
D gene: TRBD2
clone size: NA
V gene: TRBV6-5
CDR3 protein: CASSYSTSGLTQYF
CDR3 DNA: TGTGCCAGCAGTTATTCCACTAGCGGCTTAACCCAGTACTTC

J gene: TRBJ2-7
D gene: TRBD1
clone size: NA
V gene: TRBV4-1
CDR3 protein: CASSQRGQGDGEQYF
CDR3 DNA: TGCGCCAGCAGCCAGAGGGGACAGGGAGACGGCGAGCAGTACTTC

J gene: TRBJ1-5
D gene: NA
clone size: once
V gene: TRBV27
CDR3 protein: CASSSRQDLYSNQPQHF
CDR3 DNA: TGTGCCAGCAGTTCACGACAGGACCTGTATAGCAATCAGCCCCAGCATTTT

J gene: TRBJ2-1
D gene: TRBD2
clone size: NA
V gene: TRBV5-1
CDR3 protein: CASKSGSSYNEQFF
CDR3 DNA: TGCGCCAGCAAAAGCGGGAGCTCCTACAATGAGCAGTTCTTC